The clone carrying this T cell receptor beta chain was picked up a small number of times. The entry originates in a study of T cells in Graves' hyperthyroidism and ophthalmopathy. Per germline, CDR1 DFQATT and CDR2 SNEGSKA (reference sequence). The V and J ends lost 0 bases and 6 bases respectively, with 15 bases between them. The CDR3 totals 14 residues. RNA transcripts were the template for amplifying TCR beta CDR3 regions. The HTBI primer set drove a first-round RT-PCR of the TCR CDR3. TCRdb fed the multiplex PCR reads into MiXCR, producing one record per CDR3 protein. Of hundreds of thousands of distinct CDR3 sequences in the sample, approximately 20% were seen once.

V and J are TRBV20-1 and TRBJ2-7; D perhaps matches TRBD2 (5 bases). Sequences were obtained from blood. The source of this sequence is a man between 35 and 55 years old with Graves' hyperthyroidism. The CDR3 here is CSARDLERGLEQYF. In DNA, the CDR3 is TGCAGTGCTAGAGATCTCGAACGAGGACTCGAGCAGTACTTC.